The rows below give T cell receptor beta chains drawn from one sample of a study of T-cell memory formation after mild COVID-19. TCRdb called the 5' RACE reads again in MiXCR, with one record for every CDR3 protein. The table includes 200,000 or so distinct CDR3 sequences, about a sixth detected once. The specimen was PBMCs or a T cell subset sorted from them (not recorded which). All receptors come from an adult woman who had mild COVID-19 (a few samples of this study predate the infection). Cell type and time point are not known. CDR3s include the opening cysteine and the closing phenylalanine or tryptophan.

J: TRBJ1-5; V: TRBV7-8; CDR3: CASSLVAGGNQPQHF
J: TRBJ1-1; V: TRBV7-2; CDR3: CASSLSIGQVHAFF
J: TRBJ2-7; V: TRBV18; CDR3: CASSPPAGEYEQYF
J: TRBJ1-5; V: TRBV12-3/TRBV12-4; CDR3: CASSGQVGSQPQHF
J: TRBJ2-7; V: TRBV20-1; CDR3: CSASRTSGNEQYF
J: TRBJ2-1; V: TRBV29-1; CDR3: CSVGLAGGSYNEQFF
J: TRBJ1-1; V: TRBV12-3/TRBV12-4; CDR3: CASSFAPPWTGAEAFF
J: TRBJ1-2; V: TRBV10-3; CDR3: CAISDDPGWGYTF
J: TRBJ2-2; V: TRBV11-2; CDR3: CASSPGGFSGELFF
J: TRBJ2-1; V: TRBV7-8; CDR3: CASSLVGREQFF
J: TRBJ2-6; V: TRBV4-2; CDR3: CASSQARHTGSGANVLTF
J: TRBJ2-3; V: TRBV7-9; CDR3: CASSRSQRPSTDTQYF
J: TRBJ2-3; V: TRBV7-3; CDR3: CASSSRGSTDTQYF
J: TRBJ2-4; V: TRBV5-1; CDR3: CASTTQPGGNIQYF
J: TRBJ2-4; V: TRBV7-2; CDR3: CASKEGGQAKNIQYF
J: TRBJ2-7; V: TRBV6-2/TRBV6-3; CDR3: CASSYFSGRSSSYEQYF
J: TRBJ1-1; V: TRBV29-1; CDR3: CSVVHSMNTEAFF
J: TRBJ2-2; V: TRBV7-2; CDR3: CASSLAAAGAINTGELFF
J: TRBJ2-3; V: TRBV24-1; CDR3: CATSGGSGRAPHTDTQYF
J: TRBJ2-7; V: TRBV9; CDR3: CASSANGYEQYF
J: TRBJ2-1; V: TRBV7-8; CDR3: CASSSDRVNEQFF
J: TRBJ2-7; V: TRBV7-9; CDR3: CASNKDVSTYEQYF
J: TRBJ2-7; V: TRBV7-6; CDR3: CASSLEKGRNEQYF
J: TRBJ1-5; V: TRBV30; CDR3: CAWSGTGGGSNQPQHF
J: TRBJ1-3; V: TRBV30; CDR3: CAIGSVGTIYF
J: TRBJ1-2; V: TRBV9; CDR3: CASSGTGGHYGYTF